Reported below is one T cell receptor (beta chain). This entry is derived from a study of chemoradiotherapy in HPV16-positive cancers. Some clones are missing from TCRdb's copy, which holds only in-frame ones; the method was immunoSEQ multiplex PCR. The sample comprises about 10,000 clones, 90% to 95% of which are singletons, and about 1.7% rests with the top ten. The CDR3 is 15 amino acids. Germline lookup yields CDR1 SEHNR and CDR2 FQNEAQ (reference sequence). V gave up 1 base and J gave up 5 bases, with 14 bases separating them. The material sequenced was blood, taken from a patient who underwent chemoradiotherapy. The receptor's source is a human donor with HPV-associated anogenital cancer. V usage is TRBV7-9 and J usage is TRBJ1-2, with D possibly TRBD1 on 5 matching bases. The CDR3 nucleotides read TGTGCCAGCAGCTTAGGGGGGAGGCAGGTGTATGGCTACACCTTC. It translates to CASSLGGRQVYGYTF.